This passage covers 23 T cell receptor beta chains from one sample sequenced in a study of beta chain features in type 1 diabetes. Sequencing targeted expressed TCRB transcripts, as all isolated RNA had been reverse transcribed. Sequencing used immunoSEQ multiplex PCR; TCRdb keeps in-frame clones, though not all of them. The repertoire holds some 360,000 clones, with roughly a tenth as singletons. These receptors lack a known antigen. Study findings and constraints: Shortening that was moderate but significant affected the TCRB CDR3s of Type 1 diabetes patients in all four CD4+ subsets.

The specimen sequenced was central memory CD4+ T cells from blood. The receptors shown here come from a man aged 30 to 39 with type 1 diabetes.

This clone has a handful of counts. The chain combines TRBV30 with TRBJ1-1; TRBD1 aligns across 7 bases. Germline CDR1 and CDR2: GTSNPN and SVGIG (reference sequence). CDR3 length equals 12 residues. Losses at the gene ends were 6 bases for V and 5 bases for J; bases not matched to a gene: 6. The CDR3 region is CACGQGETEAFF. The DNA for the CDR3 is TGTGCCTGCGGGCAGGGGGAAACTGAAGCTTTCTTT.

By share of the sample, this clone is medium-sized. The CDR3 DNA reads as TGTGCCAGCAGCAGGGGCGGCCTTTACGAGCAGTACTTC. It encodes CASSRGGLYEQYF. This sequence joins TRBV21-1 and TRBJ2-7; no check of the table's D call, TRBD1, against the DNA was made. TRBV21-1 is termed a pseudogene. The CDR3 runs to 13 residues.

The V and J genes are TRBV29-1 and TRBJ2-3; TRBD1 might be the D (10 bases). CDR1 is SQVTM and CDR2 is ANQGSEA in the germline V gene. The ends were cut back, 4 bases at V and 13 bases at J, with 27 bases in the middle. This CDR3 is built from 15 residues. Here the CDR3 DNA reads TGCAGCGTTGGGAGGACAGGGGGAGCGGGGGGAATGGAGTATTTT. Translated, it gives CSVGRTGGAGGMEYF.

V is TRBV28 and J is TRBJ1-5; D gene ambiguous. V was shortened by 6 bases and J by 6 bases, with 18 bases between the two germline ends. CDR1 and CDR2 (germline): MDHEN, SYDVKM. The CDR3 loop spans 15 amino acids. This CDR3 reads CASSLESPNVQPQHF. CDR3 sequence (DNA): TGTGCCAGCAGCTTGGAGAGTCCGAACGTTCAGCCCCAGCATTTT. Using reference TRBV28 and TRBJ1-5 for the parts outside the CDR3, the full variable domain is DVKVTQSSRYLVKRTGEKVFLECVQDMDHENMFWYRQDPGLGLRLIYFSYDVKMKEKGDIPEGYSVSREKKERFSLILESASTNQTSMYLCASSLESPNVQPQHFGDGTRLSIL.

This chain uses TRBV7-3 with TRBJ2-5; D ambiguous. Trimming stripped 5 bases from V and 0 bases from J, with 16 bases between. The CDR3 extends over 16 amino acids. Germline lookup yields CDR1 SGHTA and CDR2 FQGTGA. The CDR3 coding sequence is TGTGCCAGCAGCCCACCCCTTTTCGGGTACCAAGAGACCCAGTACTTC. The encoded protein is CASSPPLFGYQETQYF.

This clone was observed a few times. J is TRBJ1-2 and V is TRBV19; D unclear. This CDR3 contains 15 residues. Looked up from germline, CDR1 is LNHDA and CDR2 is SQIVND (reference sequence). V was clipped by 5 bases and J by 6 bases, with 19 bases between them. CDR3 amino acids: CASSHLRTFANGYTF. CDR3 in DNA: TGTGCCAGTAGTCACCTGCGGACCTTCGCTAATGGCTACACCTTC.

The rearrangement uses TRBV2 and TRBJ2-5; maybe TRBD2 (5 bases). Deletions cut 7 bases from V and 5 bases from J, with 17 bases between. CDR3 length equals 14 residues. Germline CDR1 SNHLY, CDR2 FYNNEI. Written as DNA, the CDR3 is TGTGCCAGCATGCGAGGGAAAATTAGGGAGACCCAGTACTTC. It translates to CASMRGKIRETQYF.

The rearrangement uses TRBV11-3 and TRBJ1-1; unclear D gene. Trimming removed 1 base from V and 5 bases from J, with 5 bases in between. This CDR3 is built from 12 residues. Per germline, CDR1 SGHNT and CDR2 YENEEA. The DNA for the CDR3 is TGTGCCAGCAGCTTAGGATGGACTGAAGCTTTCTTT. Residues: CASSLGWTEAFF.

This sequence joins TRBV5-4 and TRBJ2-7, with TRBD2 as a possible D gene (5 bases). The V and J ends lost 4 bases and 3 bases respectively, with 20 bases between them. Per germline, CDR1 SGHNT and CDR2 YYREEE (reference sequence). The CDR3 is made up of 16 amino acids. The CDR3 spells CASSPREREINYEQYF. The CDR3 DNA is TGTGCCAGCAGCCCGAGGGAGAGAGAGATTAACTACGAGCAGTACTTC.

The chain uses TRBV2 and TRBJ2-7, with unresolved D. Between the trimmed V and J ends, which lost 1 base and 0 bases, there was a span of 10 bases. There are 15 residues in the CDR3. CDR1 and CDR2 from the germline V gene are SNHLY and FYNNEI. The CDR3 sequence is CASSEDRPSSYEQYF. As DNA, the CDR3 is TGTGCCAGCAGTGAAGACAGACCGAGCTCCTACGAGCAGTACTTC.

This clone was observed a few times. The gene calls are TRBV5-4 and TRBJ2-7, with a weak D call TRBD2 (6 bases). The CDR3 totals 15 residues. CDR1 and CDR2 from the germline V gene are SGHNT and YYREEE (reference sequence). The V and J ends lost 0 bases and 0 bases respectively, with 10 bases between them. The CDR3 nucleotides are TGTGCCAGCAGCTTGGATCCGGACTACTCCTACGAGCAGTACTTC. Amino acid sequence: CASSLDPDYSYEQYF.

This clone was found a few times. The chain combines TRBV2 with TRBJ2-7; D remains ambiguous. Looked up from germline, CDR1 is SNHLY and CDR2 is FYNNEI. V lost 3 bases, J lost 3 bases, and 6 bases lay in between. This CDR3 region has 12 residues. This CDR3 reads CASSEPLYEQYF. CDR3 coding DNA: TGTGCCAGCAGTGAGCCTCTCTACGAGCAGTACTTC.

This clone was counted a few times. CDR3 nucleotide sequence: TGTGCCAGCAGCACAGGGACAGCTGGAAACACCATATATTTT. Amino acid sequence: CASSTGTAGNTIYF. V and J are TRBV5-4 and TRBJ1-3; 7 bases align to TRBD1. Germline assignment: CDR1 SGHNT and CDR2 YYREEE (reference sequence). The CDR3 runs 14 residues. Germline trimming cut 4 bases from V and 2 bases from J; bases unmatched to any gene: 3.

The V call is TRBV7-8, the J call TRBJ1-1; D may be TRBD1 (6 bases). Looked up from germline, CDR1 is SGHVS and CDR2 is FQNEAQ. With 0 bases removed from V and 4 bases from J, the gap between germline ends came to 18 bases. The CDR3 covers 17 residues. CDR3: CASSLAYTGTLGTEAFF. For the CDR3, the DNA is TGTGCCAGCAGCTTAGCGTACACAGGGACATTGGGCACTGAAGCTTTCTTT.

This clone was counted between two and nine times. The chain couples TRBV15 to TRBJ2-1; possibly TRBD1 for D (5 bases). CDR3 length equals 15 residues. The V and J ends lost 0 bases and 9 bases respectively, with 15 bases between them. The V gene's germline CDR1 is LNHNV and CDR2 YYDKDF (reference sequence). CDR3 DNA: TGTGCCACCAGCAGAGATCAAGCAGTCCAGGGTGAGCAGTTCTTC. It specifies CATSRDQAVQGEQFF.

This clone has only a few counts. The J gene is TRBJ2-7, the V gene TRBV27; 9 positions match TRBD1. In germline, CDR1 is MNHEY, CDR2 SMNVEV (reference sequence). CDR3 length: 15 amino acids. J gave up 3 bases and V 5 bases, and 8 bases lay outside the gene matches. The chain's CDR3 is CASSQSLGQGYEQYF. The CDR3 nucleotides are TGTGCCAGCAGTCAATCCCTGGGACAGGGCTACGAGCAGTACTTC.

This clone was found a few times. The genes are TRBV5-4 and TRBJ1-4; D is uncertain. Trimming removed 4 bases from V and 0 bases from J, with 13 bases in between. The CDR3 length is 16 residues. The germline V gene has CDR1 SGHNT and CDR2 YYREEE (reference sequence). The CDR3 nucleotides read TGTGCCAGCAGCCCTCCCACAGCGGCAACTAATGAAAAACTGTTTTTT. Its protein product is CASSPPTAATNEKLFF.

The chain uses TRBV5-6 and TRBJ2-7; D remains ambiguous. V dropped 0 bases and J dropped 5 bases, with 15 bases sitting between them. CDR3 size: 15 residues. Per the germline V gene, CDR1 is SGHDT and CDR2 is YYEEEE. Here the CDR3 reads CASSLVPHINNEQYF. CDR3 coding DNA: TGTGCCAGCAGCTTGGTTCCACATATCAACAACGAGCAGTACTTC.

This clone was detected a few times. The J gene is TRBJ1-2, the V gene TRBV18; 7 bases are shared with TRBD1. V shed 3 bases and J 8 bases; nucleotides not matched to a gene: 6. This CDR3 has 13 residues. The germline V gene has CDR1 KGHSH and CDR2 LQKENI. CDR3 DNA: TGTGCCAGCTCACCTCAGGGGGAGAACGGCTACACCTTC. Its translation is CASSPQGENGYTF.

This clone came up many times. The chain links TRBV14 to TRBJ1-5, with no clear D. Trimming pared 8 bases from V and 1 base from J, leaving 12 bases between. CDR1 and CDR2 (germline): SGHDN, FVKESK. This CDR3 spans 14 amino acids. The DNA of the CDR3 is TGTGCCAGCTCGCCGTATGCCAGCAATCAGCCCCAGCATTTT. It translates to CASSPYASNQPQHF.

As for this clone: An end of the junction differs from the germline gene, which may be a read error. This sequence joins TRBV10-3 and TRBJ2-2, with D perhaps TRBD1 (5 bases). Per germline, CDR1 ENHRY and CDR2 SYGVKD. The CDR3 has 14 amino acids. CDR3: CASSESTVTGELFF. In DNA form, the CDR3 reads TGTGCCAGCAGTGAGTCGACAGTCACCGGGGAGCTGTTTTTT.

This clone was observed many times. The V gene is TRBV28, the J gene TRBJ2-4; the D is unclear. V was shortened by 4 bases and J by 6 bases, with 10 bases between the two germline ends. This CDR3 is built from 13 residues. The germline V gene encodes CDR1 MDHEN and CDR2 SYDVKM. The CDR3 sequence: CASSSAMGNIQYF. CDR3 in DNA: TGTGCCAGCAGTTCGGCCATGGGAAACATTCAGTACTTC.

The rearrangement links TRBV10-3 to TRBJ2-7, with TRBD2 identical over 11 bases. In germline, CDR1 is ENHRY, CDR2 SYGVKD. V lost 6 bases and J lost 3; bases outside the gene matches: 4. This CDR3 spans 14 amino acids. CDR3 sequence (DNA): TGTGCCATCAGCCCTGGGACTAGCGGCTACGAGCAGTACTTC. This gives the protein CAISPGTSGYEQYF.